The present T cell receptor (beta chain) was sequenced within a study of CD8 T cells in ankylosing spondylitis. Study-wide results and limits: Disease-linked clones bore a CD8+ phenotype and were relatively rare in peripheral blood. In ankylosing spondylitis blood, a motif of seven or eight highly homologous TCR beta variants appeared characteristic. The clones that were linked to disease were reported to be significantly enriched in matched synovial fluid samples from ankylosing spondylitis patients. Before this, some motif variants had been reported in reactive arthritis synovial fluid and blood.

For TCR beta, libraries came from quantitative 5'-RACE with molecular barcodes. MiXCR, run by TCRdb on the 5' RACE reads, gives a single entry per CDR3 protein. The sample yields about 500,000 distinct CDR3 sequences, approximately 5.3% seen once. This clonotype has ten or more counts. Its antigen is still unknown. Germline-derived CDR1 and CDR2 are GTSNPN and SVGIG (reference sequence). This CDR3 has 13 residues. With 0 bases removed from V and 4 bases from J, the gap between germline ends came to 9 bases. The V and J genes are TRBV30 and TRBJ1-1; tentative D call: TRBD1 (5 bases). The sequenced sample was blood, either unsorted or a sorted T cell fraction (not recorded which). This clonotype was obtained from a male donor with ankylosing spondylitis. The CDR3 sequence is CAWSVSGTTEAFF. CDR3 coding DNA: TGTGCCTGGAGTGTATCAGGGACCACTGAAGCTTTCTTT.